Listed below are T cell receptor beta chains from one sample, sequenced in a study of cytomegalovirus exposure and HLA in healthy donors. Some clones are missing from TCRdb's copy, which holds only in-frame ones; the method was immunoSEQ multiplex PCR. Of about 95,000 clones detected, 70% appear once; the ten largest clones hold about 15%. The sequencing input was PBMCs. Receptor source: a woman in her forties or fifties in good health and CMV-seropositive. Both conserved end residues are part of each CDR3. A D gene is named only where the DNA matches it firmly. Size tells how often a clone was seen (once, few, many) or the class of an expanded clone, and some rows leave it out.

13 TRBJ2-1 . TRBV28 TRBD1 TGTGCCAGCAGGTCGACAGGGCTCAATGAGCAGTTCTTC CASRSTGLNEQFF
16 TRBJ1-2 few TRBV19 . TGTGCCAGTAGTATAACCCGGGACTTAGCTAACTATGGCTACACCTTC CASSITRDLANYGYTF
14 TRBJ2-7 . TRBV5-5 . TGTGCCAGCAGCTTGGAATTAGGGAGCTACGAGCAGTACTTC CASSLELGSYEQYF
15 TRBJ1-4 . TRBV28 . TGTGCCAGCAGGTCAGGGGTTATAACTAATGAAAAACTGTTTTTT CASRSGVITNEKLFF
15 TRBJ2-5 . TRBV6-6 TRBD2 TGTGCCAGCAGTTACGAGTGGGGAGGGGAAGAGACCCAGTACTTC CASSYEWGGEETQYF
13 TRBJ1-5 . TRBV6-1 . TGTGCCAGCAGTGGTTATGTCGATCAGCCCCAGCATTTT CASSGYVDQPQHF
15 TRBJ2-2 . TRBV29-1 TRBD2 TGCAGCGTTCCGACTAGCGGGAGTTATACCGGGGAGCTGTTTTTT CSVPTSGSYTGELFF
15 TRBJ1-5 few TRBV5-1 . TGCGCCAGCAGATTGAGACAGGTTCTAAATCAGCCCCAGCATTTT CASRLRQVLNQPQHF
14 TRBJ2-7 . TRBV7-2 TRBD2 TGTGCCAGCAGCTTCAGCGGGGCTACCTACGAGCAGTACTTC CASSFSGATYEQYF
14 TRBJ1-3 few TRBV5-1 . TGCGCCAGCAGCTTATTAACCGGGGAGAACACCATATATTTT CASSLLTGENTIYF
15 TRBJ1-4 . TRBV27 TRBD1 TGTGCCAGCAGTTTATGGACAGGGGGGAATGAAAAACTGTTTTTT CASSLWTGGNEKLFF
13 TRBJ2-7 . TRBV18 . TGTGCCAGCTCACTACCTTCCCACTACGAGCAGTACTTC CASSLPSHYEQYF
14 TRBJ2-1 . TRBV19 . TGTGCCAGTAGTATGAGGGGGACCTACAATGAGCAGTTCTTC CASSMRGTYNEQFF
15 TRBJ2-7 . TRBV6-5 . TGTGCCAGCAGTTACGCTAGGCGGCCCCAAACAGAGCAGTACTTC CASSYARRPQTEQYF
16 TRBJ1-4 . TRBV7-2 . TGTGCCAGCAGCCCGGGACAATTCTTCGGAAGGGAAAAACTGTTTTTT CASSPGQFFGREKLFF
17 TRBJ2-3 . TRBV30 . TGTGCCTGGTGGGCACCCTTCGGGATCCCTTACACAGATACGCAGTATTTT CAWWAPFGIPYTDTQYF
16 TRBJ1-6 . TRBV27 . TGTGCCAGCAGTTTATCGTGGCAGAAGTATAATTCACCCCTCCACTTT CASSLSWQKYNSPLHF
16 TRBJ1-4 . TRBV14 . TGTGCCAGCAGCCAATTAACAGGGATCTTTAATGAAAAACTGTTTTTT CASSQLTGIFNEKLFF
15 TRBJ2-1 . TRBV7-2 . TGTGCCAGCAGCTTAGCTGGCGGGAATAATGTTGTGCAGTTCTTC CASSLAGGNNVVQFF
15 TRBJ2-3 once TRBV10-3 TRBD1 TGTGCCATCAGAGACGGGACAGGGGGCACAGATACGCAGTATTTT CAIRDGTGGTDTQYF
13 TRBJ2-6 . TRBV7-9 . TGTTCCAGCAGCTCGTCTGGGGCCAACGTCCTGACTTTC CSSSSSGANVLTF
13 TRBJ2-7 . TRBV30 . TGTGCCTGGAGTGTACTTAATTCCTACGAGCAGTACTTC CAWSVLNSYEQYF
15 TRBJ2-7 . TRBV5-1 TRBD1 TGCGCCAGCAGGATGGACAGGGGGCATTACTACGAGCAGTACTTC CASRMDRGHYYEQYF
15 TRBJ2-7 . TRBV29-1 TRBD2 TGCAGCGTTGCATATGGAGCGGGAGGGCCATCTGTGCAGTACTTC CSVAYGAGGPSVQYF
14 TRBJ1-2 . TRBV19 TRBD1 TGTGCCAGTAGTATGACAGGGTGGGACCATGGCTACACCTTC CASSMTGWDHGYTF
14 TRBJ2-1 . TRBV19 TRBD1 TGTGCCAGTAGTATAGGACAGGGGTATAATGAGCAGTTCTTC CASSIGQGYNEQFF
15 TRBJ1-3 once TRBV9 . TGTGCCAGCAGCGTGACAGGTTCCTCTGGAAACACCATATATTTT CASSVTGSSGNTIYF
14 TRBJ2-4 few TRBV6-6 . TGTGCCAGCAGTGCTGTAGAATCCAAAAACATTCAGTACTTC CASSAVESKNIQYF
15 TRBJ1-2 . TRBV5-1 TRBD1 TGCGCCAGCAGCTTGGCCTACAGGGGCGAGGATGGCTACACCTTC CASSLAYRGEDGYTF
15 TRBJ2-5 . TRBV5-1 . TGCGCCAGCAGCCCGGGGCGGGACCCTCAAGAGACCCAGTACTTC CASSPGRDPQETQYF
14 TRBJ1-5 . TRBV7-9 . TGTGCCAGCAGCTTAGGCGGGGGAAATCAGCCCCAGCATTTT CASSLGGGNQPQHF
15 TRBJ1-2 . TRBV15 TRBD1 TGTGCCACCAGCAGCTCAGGACAGGGCAGATATGGCTACACCTTC CATSSSGQGRYGYTF
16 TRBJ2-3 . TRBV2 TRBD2 TGTGCCAGCACGGGCCTCGTAAGCGGGAGGAGGAATACGCAGTATTTT CASTGLVSGRRNTQYF
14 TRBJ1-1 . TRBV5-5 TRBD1 TGTGCCAGCAGCCCCGGACAGGGGAGAGCTGAAGCTTTCTTT CASSPGQGRAEAFF
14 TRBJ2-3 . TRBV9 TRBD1 TGTGCCAGCAACGGACAGGGTTCCACAGATACGCAGTATTTT CASNGQGSTDTQYF
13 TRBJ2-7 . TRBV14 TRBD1 TGTGCCAGCGGACAGGCTCTACCCTACGAGCAGTACTTC CASGQALPYEQYF
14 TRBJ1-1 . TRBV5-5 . TGTGCCAGCAGCTGGCCCCGTGTTAACACTGAAGCTTTCTTT CASSWPRVNTEAFF
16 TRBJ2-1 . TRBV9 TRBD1 TGTGCCAGCAGCCCCCGGGGACAGAGCTCCTACAATGAGCAGTTCTTC CASSPRGQSSYNEQFF
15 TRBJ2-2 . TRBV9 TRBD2 TGTGCCAGCAGCGTATGGGCGGGGGGAGCCGGGGAGCTGTTTTTT CASSVWAGGAGELFF
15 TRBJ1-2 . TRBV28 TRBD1 TGTGCCAGCAGTTTATCCGTGGCAGGGGGGATAGGCTACACCTTC CASSLSVAGGIGYTF
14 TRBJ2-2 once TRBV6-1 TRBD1 TGTGCCAGCAGTGTCCGACAGGGCGGCGGGGAGCTGTTTTTT CASSVRQGGGELFF
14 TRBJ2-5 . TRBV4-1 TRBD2 TGCGCCAGCAGCCCGGGGGGGGGCTGGGAGACCCAGTACTTC CASSPGGGWETQYF
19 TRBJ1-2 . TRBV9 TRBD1 TGTGCCAGCGGAGTAGCTCCAGGACAGGGGGCAGGGTTGCGCTATGGCTACACCTTC CASGVAPGQGAGLRYGYTF
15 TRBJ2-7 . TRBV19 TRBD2 TGTGCCACCGCGGACAGCGGGAGTAGTCTCTACGAGCAGTACTTC CATADSGSSLYEQYF
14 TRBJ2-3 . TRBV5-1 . TGCGCCAGCAAAACAGGTTCTAGCACAGATACGCAGTATTTT CASKTGSSTDTQYF
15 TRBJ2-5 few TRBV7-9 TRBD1 TGTGCCAGCAGCTTAGGGACAGGGGTTCAGGAGACCCAGTACTTC CASSLGTGVQETQYF
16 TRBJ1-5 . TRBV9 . TGTGCCAGCAGCGCAGGGCCCCCGGGGGGCAATCAGCCCCAGCATTTT CASSAGPPGGNQPQHF
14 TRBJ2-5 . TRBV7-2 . TGTGCCAGCAGCCTTGATGGGGGCTTGAAGACCCAGTACTTC CASSLDGGLKTQYF
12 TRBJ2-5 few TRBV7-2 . TGTGCCAGCAATAAGGCCCCGGGGACCCAGTACTTC CASNKAPGTQYF
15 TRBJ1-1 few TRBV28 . TGTGCCAGCAGCCAAATCGGGACCGGGGGGGCTGAAGCTTTCTTT CASSQIGTGGAEAFF
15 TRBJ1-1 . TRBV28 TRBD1 TGTGCCAGCAGTTATCGAGGGACAGGGGGAACTGAAGCTTTCTTT CASSYRGTGGTEAFF